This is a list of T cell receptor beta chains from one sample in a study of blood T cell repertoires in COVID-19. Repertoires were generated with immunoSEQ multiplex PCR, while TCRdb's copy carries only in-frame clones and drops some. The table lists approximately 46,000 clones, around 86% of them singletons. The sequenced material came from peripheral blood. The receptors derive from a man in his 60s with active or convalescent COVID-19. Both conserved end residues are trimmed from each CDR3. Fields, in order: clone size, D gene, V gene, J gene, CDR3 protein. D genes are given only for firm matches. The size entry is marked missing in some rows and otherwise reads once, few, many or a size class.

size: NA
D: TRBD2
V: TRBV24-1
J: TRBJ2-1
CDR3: ATSGGAWNEQF

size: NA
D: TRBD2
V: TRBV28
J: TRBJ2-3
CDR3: ASHGVPGTSGGWDTQY

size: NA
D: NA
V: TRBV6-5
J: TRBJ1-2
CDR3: ASSQGGLYGYT

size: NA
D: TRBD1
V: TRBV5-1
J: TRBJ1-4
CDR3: ASSLMEGAGEKLF

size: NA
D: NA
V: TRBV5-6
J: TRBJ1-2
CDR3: ASSLREALYGYT

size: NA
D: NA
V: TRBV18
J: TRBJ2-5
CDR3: ASSPAGSRYQETQY

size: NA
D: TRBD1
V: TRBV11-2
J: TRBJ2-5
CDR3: ASSLGWWDRSEETQY

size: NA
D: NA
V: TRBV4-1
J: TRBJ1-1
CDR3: ASSQVGGGDTEAF

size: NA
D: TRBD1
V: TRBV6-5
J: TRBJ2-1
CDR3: ASRKGTALYNEQF

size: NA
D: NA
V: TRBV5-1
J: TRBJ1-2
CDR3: ASSSAGPNYGYT

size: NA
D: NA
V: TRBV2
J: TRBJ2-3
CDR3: ASSERGQPSTDTQY

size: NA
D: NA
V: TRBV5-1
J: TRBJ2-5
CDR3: ASSLGPGSSETQY

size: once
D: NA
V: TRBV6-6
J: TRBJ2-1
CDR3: ASSYKAGGEQF

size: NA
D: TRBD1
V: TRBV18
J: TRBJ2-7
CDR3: ASSPFQGYRDRAYEQY

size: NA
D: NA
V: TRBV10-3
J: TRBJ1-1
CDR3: AISESGGGAEAF

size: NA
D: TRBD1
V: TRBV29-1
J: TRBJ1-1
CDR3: SVDRQGEEIAF

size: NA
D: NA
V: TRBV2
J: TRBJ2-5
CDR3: ASSRGTEETQY

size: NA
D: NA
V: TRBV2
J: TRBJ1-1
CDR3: ASNRLKDTEAF

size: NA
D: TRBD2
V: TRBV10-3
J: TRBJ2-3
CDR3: AISNGGVRTDTQY

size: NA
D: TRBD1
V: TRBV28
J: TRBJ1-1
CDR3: ASSVTGINTEAF

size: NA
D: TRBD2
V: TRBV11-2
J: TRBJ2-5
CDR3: ASSLVPLAGRETQY

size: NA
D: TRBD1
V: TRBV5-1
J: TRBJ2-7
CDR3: ASSGDPTGDHEQY

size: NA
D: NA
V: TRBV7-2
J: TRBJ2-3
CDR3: ASSPWRASPSTDTQY

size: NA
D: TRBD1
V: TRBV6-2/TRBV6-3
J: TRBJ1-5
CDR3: ASSGTGGRQPQH

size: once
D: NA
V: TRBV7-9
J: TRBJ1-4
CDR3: ASSALLGGNEKLF

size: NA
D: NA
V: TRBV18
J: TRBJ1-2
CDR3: ASSPYDRNYGYT

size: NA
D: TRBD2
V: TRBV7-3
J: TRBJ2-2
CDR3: ASSLGLATGELF

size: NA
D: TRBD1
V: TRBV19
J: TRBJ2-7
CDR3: ATGDRGLYEQY

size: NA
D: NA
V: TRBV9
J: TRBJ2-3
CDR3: ASSVASWGDTDTQY

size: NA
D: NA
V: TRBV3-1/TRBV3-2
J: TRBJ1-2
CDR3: ASSLGDGYT

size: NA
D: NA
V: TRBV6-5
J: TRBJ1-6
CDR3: ASRAGRYSPLH

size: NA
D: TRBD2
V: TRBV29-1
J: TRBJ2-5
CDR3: SSGLGIRAQY

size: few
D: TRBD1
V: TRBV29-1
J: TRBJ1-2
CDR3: SVTGAWGYT

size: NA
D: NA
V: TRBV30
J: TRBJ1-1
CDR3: AWNRENTEAF

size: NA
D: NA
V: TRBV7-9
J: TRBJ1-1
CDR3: ASSPGSMNTEAF

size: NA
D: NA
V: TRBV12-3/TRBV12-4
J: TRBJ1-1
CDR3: ASSPTVRVEAF

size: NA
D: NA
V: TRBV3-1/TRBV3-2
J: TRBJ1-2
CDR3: ASSQDHAFRGYT

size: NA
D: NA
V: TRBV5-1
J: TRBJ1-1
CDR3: ASSLALGSGTEAF

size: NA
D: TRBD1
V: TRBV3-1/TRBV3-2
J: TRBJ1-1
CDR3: ASSFGQGNTEAF

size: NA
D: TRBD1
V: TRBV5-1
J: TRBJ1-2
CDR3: ASSGGGQGNGYT

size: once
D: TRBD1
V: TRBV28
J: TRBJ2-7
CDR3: ASSFKSGTGYHEQY